This T cell receptor beta chain was found in a study of control samples from healthy donors and cancer patients. Germline loops: CDR1 SGHDN, CDR2 FVKESK. Trimming took off 2 bases at V and 4 bases at J, with 18 bases between the two ends. The CDR3 runs to 16 residues. Method: immunoSEQ multiplex PCR; TCRdb's copy keeps in-frame clones and lacks some. The sample holds roughly 88,000 clones, about nine tenths seen once. The rearrangement uses TRBV14 and TRBJ2-7; D gene ambiguous. This receptor was obtained from a woman aged 30 to 39 in good health. Sample: blood. As DNA, the CDR3 is TGTGCCAGCAGCCAAATGACGTTTCCCACCGAGTACGAGCAGTACTTC. Its protein is CASSQMTFPTEYEQYF.